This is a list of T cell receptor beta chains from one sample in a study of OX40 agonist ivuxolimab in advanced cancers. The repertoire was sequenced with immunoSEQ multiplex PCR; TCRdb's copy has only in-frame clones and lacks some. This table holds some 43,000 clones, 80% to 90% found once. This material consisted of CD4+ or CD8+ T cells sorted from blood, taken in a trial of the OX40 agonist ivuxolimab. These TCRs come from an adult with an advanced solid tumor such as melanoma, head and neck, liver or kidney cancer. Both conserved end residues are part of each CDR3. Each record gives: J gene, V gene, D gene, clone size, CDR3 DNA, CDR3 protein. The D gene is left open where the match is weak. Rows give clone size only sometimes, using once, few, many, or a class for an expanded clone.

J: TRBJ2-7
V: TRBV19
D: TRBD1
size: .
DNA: TGTGCCAGTAGTATCGTCAGGGGGCCCTACGAGCAGTACTTC
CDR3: CASSIVRGPYEQYF

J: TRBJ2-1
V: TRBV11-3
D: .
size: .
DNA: TGTGCCAGCAGCCACAACCCCGACAGCCTCCCTTTCTTC
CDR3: CASSHNPDSLPFF

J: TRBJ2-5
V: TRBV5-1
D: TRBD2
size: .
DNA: TGCGCCAGCAGCGGGCTTAGCGGGAGGGCATTTCAAGAGACCCAGTACTTC
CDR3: CASSGLSGRAFQETQYF

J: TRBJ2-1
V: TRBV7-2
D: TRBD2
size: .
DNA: TGTGCCAGCAGCTTAGACTCATTCCTCGCGGGGGGCCCAAGGAATGAGCAGTTCTTC
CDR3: CASSLDSFLAGGPRNEQFF

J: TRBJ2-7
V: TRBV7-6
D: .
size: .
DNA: TGTGCCAGCAGCCCCCAGGGTCCCCACGAGCAGTACTTC
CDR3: CASSPQGPHEQYF

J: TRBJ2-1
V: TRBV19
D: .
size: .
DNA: TGTGCCAGTAGTATAGGCGTTTACAATGAGCAGTTCTTC
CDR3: CASSIGVYNEQFF

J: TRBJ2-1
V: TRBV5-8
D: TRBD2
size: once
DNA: TGTGCCAGCAGCCTACTAGCGCCCAGTTACAATGAGCAGTTCTTC
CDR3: CASSLLAPSYNEQFF

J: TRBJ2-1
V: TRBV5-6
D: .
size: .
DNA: TGTGCCAGCAGCTTAAAGGGAAGCAATGAGCAGTTCTTC
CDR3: CASSLKGSNEQFF

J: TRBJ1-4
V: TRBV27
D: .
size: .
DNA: TGTGCCAGCAGGGGAAGACAAAATGAAAAACTGTTTTTT
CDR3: CASRGRQNEKLFF

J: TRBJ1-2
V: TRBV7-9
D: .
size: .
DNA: TGTGCCAGCAGCTTTAACATGCGGAATGGCTACACCTTC
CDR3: CASSFNMRNGYTF

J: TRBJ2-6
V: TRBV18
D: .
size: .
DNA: TGTGCCAGCTCAACATACGCGGGCAGCTCTGGGGCCAACGTCCTGACTTTC
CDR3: CASSTYAGSSGANVLTF

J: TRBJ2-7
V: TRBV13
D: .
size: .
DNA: TGTGCCAGCAGCCACGACCGGGGCTCGGGCGAGCAGTACTTC
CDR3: CASSHDRGSGEQYF

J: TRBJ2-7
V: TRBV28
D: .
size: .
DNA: TGTGCCAGCAATTATGGGACCGAGCAGTACTTC
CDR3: CASNYGTEQYF

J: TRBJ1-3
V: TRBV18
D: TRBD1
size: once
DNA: TGTGCCAGCTCACAGCAAATAACAGGGGCTGGAAACACCATATATTTT
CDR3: CASSQQITGAGNTIYF

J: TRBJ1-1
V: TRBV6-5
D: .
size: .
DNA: TGTGCCAGCAATCTGGTCTCGAACACTGAAGCTTTCTTT
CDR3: CASNLVSNTEAFF

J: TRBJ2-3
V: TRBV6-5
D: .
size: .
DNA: TGTGCCAGCAGTTACAAGACAGTCTCAGATACGCAGTATTTT
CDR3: CASSYKTVSDTQYF

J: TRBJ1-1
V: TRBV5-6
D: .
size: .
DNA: TGTGCCAGCGCCCGGGACACTGAAGCTTTCTTT
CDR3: CASARDTEAFF

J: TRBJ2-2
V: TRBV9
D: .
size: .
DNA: TGTGCCAGCAGCGTATTATCTAACACCGGGGAGCTGTTTTTT
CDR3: CASSVLSNTGELFF

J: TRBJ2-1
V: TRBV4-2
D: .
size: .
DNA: TGTGCCAGCAGCCAAGAACCAGGGGGGGCCGCATACAATGAGCAGTTCTTC
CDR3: CASSQEPGGAAYNEQFF

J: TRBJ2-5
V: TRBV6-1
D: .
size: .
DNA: TGTGCCAGCAGCGGTACAGGTCGAGAGACCCAGTACTTC
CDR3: CASSGTGRETQYF

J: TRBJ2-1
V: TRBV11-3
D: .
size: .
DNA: TGTGCCAGCAGCGAGACCCCCAATGAGCAGTTCTTC
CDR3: CASSETPNEQFF

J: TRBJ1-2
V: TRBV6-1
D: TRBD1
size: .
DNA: TGTGCCAGCAGTGGGACAGGTACACGGGGCGGCTACACCTTC
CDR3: CASSGTGTRGGYTF

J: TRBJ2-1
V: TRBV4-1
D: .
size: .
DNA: TGCGCCAGCCGCTCTAACCTAGCGAGTGAGCAGTTCTTC
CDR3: CASRSNLASEQFF

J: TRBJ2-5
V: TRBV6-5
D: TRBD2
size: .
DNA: TGTGCCCTTCCATACGACGGGAGGGCCCTCGAGACCCAGTACTTC
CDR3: CALPYDGRALETQYF

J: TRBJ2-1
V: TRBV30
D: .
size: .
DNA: TGTGCCTGGGGCAGGGGCAATGAGCAGTTCTTC
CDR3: CAWGRGNEQFF

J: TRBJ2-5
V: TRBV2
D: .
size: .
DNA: TGTGCCAGCAGTGATCTAGCAGGGCAAGAGACCCAGTACTTC
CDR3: CASSDLAGQETQYF

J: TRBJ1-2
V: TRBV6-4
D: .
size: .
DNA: TGTGCCAGCAGTATCTCACGGGGGACCCCCTGGGGCTACACCTTC
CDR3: CASSISRGTPWGYTF

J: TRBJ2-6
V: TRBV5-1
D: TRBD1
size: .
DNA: TGCGCCAGCAACAGGGGGCGCTTTCCAGGGGCCAACGTCCTGACTTTC
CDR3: CASNRGRFPGANVLTF

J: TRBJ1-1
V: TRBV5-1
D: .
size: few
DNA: TGCGCCAGCAGCTTGGAGACAGGCCTTACTGAAGCTTTCTTT
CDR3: CASSLETGLTEAFF

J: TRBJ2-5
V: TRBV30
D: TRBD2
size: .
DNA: TGTGCCTGGAGTGGTAGCGGGAGGGAGGCCCAGTACTTC
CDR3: CAWSGSGREAQYF

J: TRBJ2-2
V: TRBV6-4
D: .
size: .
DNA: TGTGCCAGCAGTGACTCAGGGATTCACACCGGGGAGCTGTTTTTT
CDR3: CASSDSGIHTGELFF

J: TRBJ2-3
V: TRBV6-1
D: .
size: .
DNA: TGTGCCAGCAGTGAAGCGGTGGCAGATACGCAGTATTTT
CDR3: CASSEAVADTQYF

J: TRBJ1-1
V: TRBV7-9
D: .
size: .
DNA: TGTGCCAGCGCGAATTTCGGGAACACTGAAGCTTTCTTT
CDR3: CASANFGNTEAFF

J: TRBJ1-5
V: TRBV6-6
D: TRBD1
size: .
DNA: TGTGCCAGCAGCCTAAGGACAGGGGGGAATCAGCCCCAGCATTTT
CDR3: CASSLRTGGNQPQHF

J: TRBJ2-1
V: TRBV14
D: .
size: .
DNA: TGTGCCAGCAGCCCGCGTATCCGGGGGCTCTACAATGAGCAGTTCTTC
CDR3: CASSPRIRGLYNEQFF

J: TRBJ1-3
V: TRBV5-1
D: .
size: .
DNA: TGCGCCAGCAGGCTGGGGTTCGGAAACACCATATATTTT
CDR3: CASRLGFGNTIYF

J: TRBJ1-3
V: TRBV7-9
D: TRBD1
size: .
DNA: TGTGCCAGCAGCTTCTCCGGGACAGGGGACGGAAACACCATATATTTT
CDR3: CASSFSGTGDGNTIYF

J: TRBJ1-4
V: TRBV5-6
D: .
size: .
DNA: TGTGCCAGCAGCTCCCCGGGACCGAATGAAAAACTGTTTTTT
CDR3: CASSSPGPNEKLFF

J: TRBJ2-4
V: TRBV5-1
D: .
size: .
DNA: TGCGCCAGCAGCTTGGAGGCAGGGACGGCCAAAAACATTCAGTACTTC
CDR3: CASSLEAGTAKNIQYF

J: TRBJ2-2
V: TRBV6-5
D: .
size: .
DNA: TGTGCCAGCAGTTACTCGACCTCAGGCCCCACCGGGGAGCTGTTTTTT
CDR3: CASSYSTSGPTGELFF

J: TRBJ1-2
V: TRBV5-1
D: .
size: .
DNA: TGCGCCAGCAGCCTCCAAGGAGGCGATGGCTACACCTTC
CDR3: CASSLQGGDGYTF

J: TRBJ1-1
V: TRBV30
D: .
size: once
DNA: TGTGCCTGGAGTAGGGGGGGCCTGAACACTGAAGCTTTCTTT
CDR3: CAWSRGGLNTEAFF

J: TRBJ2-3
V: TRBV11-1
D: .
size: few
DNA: TGTGCCAGCAGCTTAGATCAGGTCACAGATACGCAGTATTTT
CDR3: CASSLDQVTDTQYF

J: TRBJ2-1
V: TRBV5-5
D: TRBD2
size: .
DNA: TGTGCCAGCAGCTTGCAAGTTTCTAGCGGGAGCTACAATGAGCAGTTCTTC
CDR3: CASSLQVSSGSYNEQFF

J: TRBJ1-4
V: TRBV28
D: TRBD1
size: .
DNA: TGTGCCAGCAGTCCGAGCGCGGGACAGTATGATCAACTGTTTTTT
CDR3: CASSPSAGQYDQLFF

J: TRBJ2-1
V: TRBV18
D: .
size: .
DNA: TGTGCCAGCTCACCGTCGGCCGGGAATGAGCAGTTCTTC
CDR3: CASSPSAGNEQFF

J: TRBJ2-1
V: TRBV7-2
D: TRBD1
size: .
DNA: TGTGCCAGCAGCATCCTTCCGGGACAGGGGAACAATGAGCAGTTCTTC
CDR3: CASSILPGQGNNEQFF

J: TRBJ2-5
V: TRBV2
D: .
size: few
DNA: TGTGCCAGACAGACTAGAGCCAGCGGAGAGACCCAGTACTTC
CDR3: CARQTRASGETQYF

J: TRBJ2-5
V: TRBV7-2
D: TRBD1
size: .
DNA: TGTGCCAGCAGCTTAGGACAGGGTTACCAAGAGACCCAGTACTTC
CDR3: CASSLGQGYQETQYF

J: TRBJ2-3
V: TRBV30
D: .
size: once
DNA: TGTGCCTGGAGTAGGGGGAAGGCCGATACGCAGTATTTT
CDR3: CAWSRGKADTQYF

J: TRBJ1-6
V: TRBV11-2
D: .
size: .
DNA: TGTGCCAGCAGCCTATTAAGGACACTAAATTCACCCCTCCACTTT
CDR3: CASSLLRTLNSPLHF

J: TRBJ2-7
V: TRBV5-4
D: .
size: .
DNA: TGTGCCAGCAGCTTGGAGGGTAGTACGAGCGAGCAGTACTTC
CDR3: CASSLEGSTSEQYF

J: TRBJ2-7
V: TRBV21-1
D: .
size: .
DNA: TGTGCCAGCAGCAAAGGCAGGGACGAGCAGTACTTC
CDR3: CASSKGRDEQYF